This T cell receptor beta chain stems from a study of blood T cell repertoires in COVID-19 (TCRdb year 2020). Looking at the study overall: Samples from collaborators originated in the United States, Italy and Spain and spanned both the acute and convalescent phases of COVID-19. The material from the prospective study consisted of cDNA or gDNA derived from T cells, B-cell-depleted T cells, or PBMCs. The dataset comprised deeply sampled blood TCRbeta repertoires from subjects exposed to, actively infected with, or recovered from COVID-19. The repertoires were made available in a free public database intended to serve as a resource for research on the immune response to SARS-CoV-2. Samples came from the ongoing ImmuneRACE study (first 160 participants) plus 1,254 subjects from 6 global collaborators. The sample metadata nearly always contained a de-identified subject ID, COVID-19 status, age in years and sex. Where available, HLA class I and class II types were taken from metadata supplied by the sample provider and were not determined by assay-based typing. Results and caveats for the whole study, not just this receptor: The amount of clinical and demographic metadata varied by source and participant and was provided uncurated.

Enrolling through a virtual design, the prospective study's participants ranged in age from roughly 18 to 89 years and lived across 20 to 25 United States geographic areas. To assign participants to cohorts, the prospective study relied on clinical history that participants themselves reported in a screening survey and a study questionnaire. A participant counted as exposed if, within 2 weeks of entering the study, that participant had been in contact with someone who had a PCR-confirmed or clinician-diagnosed COVID-19 case. In the prospective study, mobile phlebotomists collected whole blood, serum and a nasopharyngeal or oropharyngeal swab from each participant. Over an approximately 2-month period, participants in the prospective study had the option of providing additional blood draws and questionnaires. Blood samples from the prospective study were shipped frozen or at room temperature prior to DNA extraction.

The germline ends are 17 bases apart after V is trimmed by 10 bases and J by 4 bases. The CDR3 sequence holds 14 residues, the cysteine and phenylalanine included. CDR3 DNA is the only sequence kept; it has 42 bases, read in frame from the first base. Taken from the germline V gene, the CDR1 and CDR2 loops are MGHRA and YSYEKL. Concerning this clone: No antigen is known for it. Base qualities were left out, and no much larger clone turns up one base away.

TCRbeta CDR3 regions were amplified from genomic DNA by means of the immunoSEQ Assay, a bias-controlled multiplex PCR. Per the authors' processing: The number of nucleated cells in each sample was estimated by amplification of reference gene primers within the assay. To quantify the absolute abundance of each unique TCRbeta CDR3 rearrangement, sequence reads were collapsed and filtered. For each sample, productive Simpson clonality was calculated by taking the square root of Simpson's diversity index across productive rearrangements. The immuneACCESS repertoire file appears here via TCRdb, limited to in-frame rearrangements. These files lack a portion of the clones; in checked studies, under half of the deficit traces to unresolved V genes, and the cause of the others is not known. The DNA was the basis for D and trimming; V, J and clone size are from that table. The sample table records about 270,000 clones; approximately 90% of these occur just once. The top ten hold roughly 2.8% of the sample.

The specimen was PBMCs or T cells enriched from blood (not recorded which). The receptor's source is a man aged 40-49 years who had been exposed to COVID-19. This chain is built from TRBV4-1 and TRBJ1-3; the D segment could be TRBD1, given 5 matching bases. CDR3 sequence: CATGGAPSGNTIYF. The nucleotide sequence reads TGCGCCACCGGAGGGGCCCCAAGCGGAAACACCATATATTTT.